This entry is about one TCR beta chain. RNA in amounts of roughly 0.45 to 1 ug was reverse transcribed with random hexamers. Using its own MiXCR run on the immunoSEQ multiplex PCR reads, TCRdb lists one record per CDR3 protein. The sample contains over 120,000 distinct CDR3 sequences, approximately 95% of which appear only once. TCR beta sequencing was performed on blood CD8+ and CD4+ T cells. Matched for age and sex, the controls were healthy donors. This sample was included in a study of CD8 T cells in Susac syndrome. The CDR3 totals 15 residues. Losses at the gene ends were 0 bases for V and 8 bases for J; bases not matched to a gene: 4. Germline loops: CDR1 SGHRS, CDR2 YFSETQ.

Sequences were obtained from CD4+ T cells from PBMCs. The receptor's source is a human donor in good health. This chain connects TRBV5-1 to TRBJ2-3; TRBD2 agrees at 12 bases. The CDR3 loop is CASSLATSGSGTQYF. The CDR3 DNA is TGCGCCAGCAGCTTGGCGACTAGCGGGAGCGGTACGCAGTATTTT. Full variable domain (outside the CDR3, taken from reference TRBV5-1 and TRBJ2-3): KAGVTQTPRYLIKTRGQQVTLSCSPISGHRSVSWYQQTPGQGLQFLFEYFSETQRNKGNFPGRFSGRQFSNSRSEMNVSTLELGDSALYLCASSLATSGSGTQYFGPGTRLTVL.